The TCR beta chain under discussion was sequenced for a study of T cell repertoires in cytomegalovirus infection. Germline CDR1 MDHEN, CDR2 SYDVKM. This CDR3 contains 13 residues. The V gene end was trimmed by 10 bases and the J gene end by 1 base; junction bases not matched to a gene: 7. This clonotype was seen at least ten times. Using its own MiXCR run on the reads, TCRdb lists one record per CDR3 protein. Of about 360,000 distinct CDR3 sequences in the sample, about a sixth were seen once. This TCR was recovered from a human donor in good health (CMV status not recorded). Some clones in this sample may be carry-over from other donors' samples. The gene calls are TRBV28 and TRBJ2-7, with 7 bases fitting TRBD1. Material for sequencing was PBMCs. CDR3 DNA: TGTGCCACGACCCGGACAGGTTCCTACGAGCAGTACTTC. Translated, it gives CATTRTGSYEQYF.